A single sample gave rise to the 16 T cell receptor beta chains below, sequenced in a study of T cell responses to AZD1222 COVID-19 vaccine. Method: immunoSEQ multiplex PCR; TCRdb's copy keeps in-frame clones and lacks some. The sample has about 180,000 clones, about 91% seen once. The source was peripheral blood, collected on day 0 of AZD1222 vaccination. These TCRs come from an adult in good health.

The genes are TRBV7-9 and TRBJ2-2; the D is unclear. Germline V gene sequence: CDR1 SEHNR, CDR2 FQNEAQ (reference sequence). The CDR3 length is 12 residues. V lost 0 bases and J 6 bases, leaving 2 bases between the germline ends. The CDR3 reads CASSLASGELFF. In DNA form, the CDR3 reads TGTGCCAGCAGCTTAGCTTCCGGGGAGCTGTTTTTT.

The chain couples TRBV5-1 to TRBJ2-2; TRBD1 is a possible D gene (6 bases). The germline V gene encodes CDR1 SGHRS and CDR2 YFSETQ. Trimming left V 2 bases short and J 5 bases short, with 10 bases between. This CDR3 has 14 residues. CDR3 DNA: TGCGCCAGCAGCTTAGCAACAGGGACCGGGGAGCTGTTTTTT. Its protein is CASSLATGTGELFF.

The chain joins TRBV7-9 to TRBJ2-2; 9 positions match TRBD1. V lost 5 bases and J lost 6; bases outside the gene matches: 7. This CDR3 has 15 residues. The germline gives CDR1 SEHNR, CDR2 FQNEAQ (reference sequence). This CDR3 is CASSLGTGNSGELFF. The CDR3 DNA is TGTGCCAGCAGCCTAGGGACAGGGAATTCCGGGGAGCTGTTTTTT. Based on the CDR3 plus reference TRBV7-9 and TRBJ2-2, the full variable domain is DTGVSQNPRHKITKRGQNVTFRCDPISEHNRLYWYRQTLGQGPEFLTYFQNEAQLEKSRLLSDRFSAERPKGSFSTLEIQRTEQGDSAMYLCASSLGTGNSGELFFGEGSRLTVL.

The chain recombines TRBV4-1 with TRBJ2-3; TRBD2 matches at 10 bases. This CDR3 is 16 amino acids long. After removal of 2 bases from V and 0 bases from J, the junction contained 2 bases not matched to a gene. CDR1 MGHRA and CDR2 YSYEKL come from the germline V gene. The CDR3 nucleotides read TGCGCCAGCAGCCAAATAGCGGGGGGTAGCACAGATACGCAGTATTTT. Encoded protein: CASSQIAGGSTDTQYF.

This clone was seen a single time. This sequence joins TRBV10-2 and TRBJ2-2; either TRBD1 or TRBD2 may supply D (5 bases each). From germline, CDR1 is WSHSY and CDR2 SAAADI. With 7 bases removed from V and 0 bases from J, the gap between germline ends came to 15 bases. This CDR3 has 16 residues. CDR3 loop: CASTPRVGANTGELFF. The CDR3 region has the DNA TGCGCCAGCACCCCCCGGGTGGGGGCGAACACCGGGGAGCTGTTTTTT.

The V and J genes are TRBV7-3 and TRBJ2-5; the D is unclear. V lost 1 base and J lost 2, with 8 bases in between. The CDR3 is made up of 14 amino acids. The germline CDR1 and CDR2 sequences are SGHTA and FQGTGA. DNA of the CDR3: TGTGCCAGCAGCTTAAAGGGCAGTCAAGAGACCCAGTACTTC. Its translation: CASSLKGSQETQYF.

This chain connects TRBV7-3 to TRBJ1-1; D is ambiguous. Trimming stripped 0 bases from V and 10 bases from J, with 15 bases between. Germline loops: CDR1 SGHTA, CDR2 FQGTGA. The CDR3 has 14 amino acids. The CDR3 loop reads CASSLTPSAQVAFF. CDR3 nucleotides: TGTGCCAGCAGCTTAACCCCGTCGGCGCAAGTAGCTTTCTTT.

The sample holds one count of this clone. The V call is TRBV5-1, the J call TRBJ2-7; D is perhaps TRBD1 or TRBD2 (5 bases each). This CDR3 is built from 15 residues. V was trimmed by 0 bases and J by 4 bases, leaving 14 bases between them. Germline V gene sequence: CDR1 SGHRS, CDR2 YFSETQ. CDR3 in DNA: TGCGCCAGCAGCTTGGCCGGGGACGCCGGGTACGAGCAGTACTTC. Its translation: CASSLAGDAGYEQYF.

The V and J genes are TRBV11-2 and TRBJ2-7, with D unclear. The germline V gene encodes CDR1 SGHAT and CDR2 FQNNGV. This CDR3 spans 14 amino acids. V lost 5 bases and J lost 2, with 13 bases in between. This chain's CDR3 is CASSDGQITYEQYF. CDR3 in DNA: TGTGCCAGCAGCGACGGGCAGATAACCTACGAGCAGTACTTC.

This clone was recorded a few times. This chain joins TRBV27 and TRBJ2-7; D is undetermined. Looked up from germline, CDR1 is MNHEY and CDR2 is SMNVEV (reference sequence). V lost 5 bases and J 4 bases, leaving 12 bases between the germline ends. CDR3 length: 13 residues. CDR3 region: CASSTQDGYEQYF. CDR3 DNA sequence: TGTGCCAGCAGTACCCAGGACGGTTACGAGCAGTACTTC.

The rearrangement joins TRBV7-6 to TRBJ1-3; D unresolved. The V end lost 3 bases, the J end lost 0 bases, and 9 bases lay between the germline ends. The CDR3 extends over 15 amino acids. The germline gives CDR1 SGHVS, CDR2 FNYEAQ. Here the CDR3 reads CASSLGANSGNTIYF. The DNA for the CDR3 is TGTGCCAGCAGCTTGGGCGCCAACTCTGGAAACACCATATATTTT.

The V gene is TRBV5-1, the J gene TRBJ2-5; 12 positions agree with TRBD2. The CDR3 spans 16 residues. The germline V gene encodes CDR1 SGHRS and CDR2 YFSETQ. Trimming took 4 bases from V and 4 from J; bases not matched to a gene: 8. The CDR3: CASSPLTSGGLETQYF. The CDR3, as DNA: TGCGCCAGCAGCCCATTGACTAGCGGGGGACTAGAGACCCAGTACTTC.

Concerning this clone itself: Other DNA sequences in this sample translate to the same CDR3. The V and J genes are TRBV6-4 and TRBJ1-6, with D possibly TRBD1 on 5 matching bases. This CDR3 has 14 residues. From germline, CDR1 is MRHNA and CDR2 SNTAGT. V lost 2 bases, J lost 10 bases, and 12 bases lay in between. The CDR3 region has the DNA TGTGCCAGCAGTGACAGCACTGGGGGGTCACCCCTCCACTTT. It codes for CASSDSTGGSPLHF.

The rearrangement uses TRBV6-5 and TRBJ1-2, with D uncertain. Germline V CDR1 and CDR2: MNHEY, SVGAGI. The CDR3 extends over 14 amino acids. V lost 0 bases and J lost 6, with 11 bases in between. CDR3 nucleotides: TGTGCCAGCAGTTACTCAAAGCAAGGGCATGGCTACACCTTC. Its protein product is CASSYSKQGHGYTF.

The chain has TRBV30 and TRBJ1-4; D perhaps matches TRBD1 (6 bases). Germline loops: CDR1 GTSNPN, CDR2 SVGIG (reference sequence). The CDR3 is 15 residues long. Trimming shortened V by 0 bases and J by 8 bases, and 16 bases separated the two germline ends. CDR3 sequence reads: CAWSVGVAGAEKLFF. CDR3 DNA: TGTGCCTGGAGTGTAGGGGTGGCAGGGGCGGAAAAACTGTTTTTT.

The gene calls are TRBV2 and TRBJ2-7; the match to TRBD1 covers 9 bases. The J segment lost 6 bases and the V segment lost 6 bases, leaving 6 bases of the junction unmatched. The CDR3 covers 13 residues. Germline-derived CDR1 and CDR2 are SNHLY and FYNNEI. The CDR3 here is CASRRTGEREQYF. In DNA, the CDR3 is TGTGCCAGCAGGAGGACAGGGGAGCGCGAGCAGTACTTC.